A single T cell receptor (beta chain) is shown here with its context. Germline assignment: CDR1 SGHKS and CDR2 YYEKEE (reference sequence). The CDR3 has 16 residues. V lost 5 bases and J lost 2, with 19 bases in between. Assay: immunoSEQ multiplex PCR; the TCRdb copy retains only in-frame clones and omits some. Of about 55,000 clones listed, about 87% were seen once; the top ten hold just under 0.6%. The data stem from a study of T cell changes during pregnancy in multiple sclerosis. The V gene is TRBV5-5, the J gene TRBJ1-1; D gene unclear. The sample consisted of CD4+ T cells from peripheral blood mononuclear cells, taken in the first trimester of pregnancy. This clonotype was sampled from a female donor with multiple sclerosis, enrolled in a pregnancy study. CDR3 in DNA: TGTGCCAGCAGTCCTCCGGGATTGCGTTCCAACACTGAAGCTTTCTTT. Encoded protein: CASSPPGLRSNTEAFF.